Each of the 21 T cell receptor beta chains below was sequenced from the same sample in a study of T-cell reconstitution after alpha-beta-depleted transplantation in children. Construction of the TCRbeta library involved unique molecular identifiers. Each CDR3 protein gets one entry after TCRdb re-called the PCR reads with MiXCR. The sample contains about 830,000 distinct CDR3 sequences, approximately 15% of which appear only once. The specimen comprised PBMCs, mostly from graft donor cells, sampled 360 days after TCRalphabeta/CD19-depleted stem cell transplant. These receptors originate from a male patient aged 5 to 17 who had a stem cell transplant for acute lymphoblastic leukemia, so the T cells may come from the graft donor.

The gene calls are TRBV6-1 and TRBJ2-7, with 8 bases identical to TRBD1. The CDR3 is 15 residues long. V lost 6 bases and J lost 1; bases outside the gene matches: 8. Germline V gene lookup returns CDR1 MNHNS and CDR2 SASEGT. The CDR3 nucleotides read TGTGCCAGCAGACCTCAGACAGGGGTTTCCTACGAGCAGTACTTC. Encoded protein: CASRPQTGVSYEQYF.

This clonotype was counted many times. This sequence joins TRBV10-2 and TRBJ2-3; no clear D gene. The CDR3 spans 18 residues. In germline, CDR1 is WSHSY, CDR2 SAAADI. V lost 3 bases to trimming and J lost 0 bases, with 19 bases between them. CDR3 in amino acids: CASSEVPSYKRSTDTQYF. CDR3 DNA sequence: TGCGCCAGCAGTGAAGTCCCTTCCTATAAGCGAAGCACAGATACGCAGTATTTT.

The J gene is TRBJ2-7, the V gene TRBV27; TRBD1 might be the D (5 bases). This CDR3 contains 16 residues. In germline, CDR1 is MNHEY, CDR2 SMNVEV (reference sequence). V lost 0 bases to trimming and J lost 0 bases, with 12 bases between them. The CDR3 here is CASSLSVDSYSYEQYF. The CDR3 nucleotides are TGTGCCAGCAGTTTATCCGTCGACAGCTACTCCTACGAGCAGTACTTC.

This clonotype showed up just a few times. The chain carries TRBV5-1 and TRBJ1-6, with D perhaps TRBD1 (5 bases). Germline values: CDR1 SGHRS, CDR2 YFSETQ. The V end lost 4 bases, the J end lost 5 bases, and 16 bases lay between the germline ends. The CDR3 consists of 16 residues. For the CDR3, the DNA is TGCGCCAGCAGCCTCGAAGGTTGGGGGAATAATTCACCCCTCCACTTT. Translation gives CASSLEGWGNNSPLHF.

The V call is TRBV29-1, the J call TRBJ1-4; D is uncertain. The CDR3 loop spans 12 amino acids. V lost 6 bases and J lost 5, with 10 bases in between. Germline CDR1 SQVTM, CDR2 ANQGSEA. CDR3 DNA sequence: TGCAGCGTGATTTTAGAGAATGAAAAACTGTTTTTT. Protein product: CSVILENEKLFF.

The J gene is TRBJ2-1, the V gene TRBV24-1; 8 nucleotides align to TRBD2. With V trimmed by 4 bases and J by 7 bases, 17 bases remained unmatched. Germline CDR1 and CDR2: KGHDR and SFDVKD. This CDR3 has 18 residues. The CDR3 protein is CATSELEVSGRGWNEQFF. The CDR3 bases are TGTGCCACCAGTGAGTTAGAGGTCAGCGGGAGAGGTTGGAATGAGCAGTTCTTC.

This clonotype showed up just a few times. The chain uses TRBV20-1 and TRBJ2-7, with unresolved D. Trimming removed 2 bases from V and 3 bases from J, with 23 bases in between. This CDR3 spans 17 amino acids. Germline CDR1 reads DFQATT; CDR2 reads SNEGSKA (reference sequence). The DNA for the CDR3 is TGCAGTGCTAGAACTCAACCTTTGGGATACCCGCTCTACGAGCAGTACTTC. Translating gives CSARTQPLGYPLYEQYF.

At least ten counts were recorded for this clonotype. The rearrangement joins TRBV5-1 to TRBJ2-3; 10 nucleotides line up with TRBD2. The CDR3 length is 16 residues. From germline, CDR1 is SGHRS and CDR2 YFSETQ. With V trimmed by 6 bases and J by 4 bases, 11 bases remained unmatched. The CDR3 region has the DNA TGCGCCAGCATCCCAGCCCCAGCGGGAGGGCCAGATACGCAGTATTTT. It codes for CASIPAPAGGPDTQYF.

This clonotype was found many times. This chain connects TRBV5-4 to TRBJ2-7; 9 bases fit TRBD1. The CDR3 runs 14 residues. V lost 4 bases to trimming and J lost 3 bases; unmatched junction nucleotides: 5. From germline, CDR1 is SGHNT and CDR2 YYREEE (reference sequence). The CDR3 sequence is CASSADRGGYEQYF. Here the CDR3 DNA reads TGTGCCAGCAGCGCGGACAGGGGTGGCTACGAGCAGTACTTC.

This rearrangement joins TRBV5-4 to TRBJ2-7; 9 bases are a match to TRBD2. V lost 5 bases, J lost 4 bases, and 10 bases stayed unmatched. Germline CDR1 is SGHNT and CDR2 is YYREEE (reference sequence). The CDR3 contains 15 residues. CDR3 sequence reads: CASRFSGRPSYEQYF. The DNA of the CDR3 is TGTGCCAGCAGATTCAGCGGGAGGCCCTCGTACGAGCAGTACTTC. The full variable domain, completed using reference TRBV5-4 and TRBJ2-7, is ETGVTQSPTHLIKTRGQQVTLRCSSQSGHNTVSWYQQALGQGPQFIFQYYREEENGRGNFPPRFSGLQFPNYSSELNVNALELDDSALYLCASRFSGRPSYEQYFGPGTRLTVT.

This clonotype was seen many times. J is TRBJ2-1 and V is TRBV6-4, with 8 bases matching TRBD1. The CDR3 has 15 residues. Germline V CDR1 and CDR2: MRHNA, SNTAGT. V was pared by 4 bases and J by 1 base, with 3 bases of the junction left unmatched. The CDR3 DNA sequence: TGTGCCAGCAGTGTGGGACAGGTATCCTACAATGAGCAGTTCTTC. It encodes CASSVGQVSYNEQFF.

This clonotype was counted many times. CDR3 amino acids: CASSPTSGTDTQYF. CDR3 coding DNA: TGTGCCAGCAGCCCGACTAGTGGCACAGATACGCAGTATTTT. The chain links TRBV7-3 to TRBJ2-3, with D perhaps TRBD2 (6 bases). Germline loops: CDR1 SGHTA, CDR2 FQGTGA. Trimming cost V 5 bases and J 1 base, with 10 bases left between them. CDR3 length: 14 residues.

J is TRBJ2-3 and V is TRBV6-5, with D hard to call. V lost 0 bases to trimming and J lost 6 bases, with 7 bases between them. The CDR3 has 13 residues. Germline lookup yields CDR1 MNHEY and CDR2 SVGAGI. As DNA, the CDR3 is TGTGCCAGCAGTTACTCTGTGTCGGATACGCAGTATTTT. Translation: CASSYSVSDTQYF.

This clonotype has more than one count but fewer than ten. The CDR3 is CSARVGGIGETQYF. CDR3 DNA: TGCAGTGCTAGAGTGGGGGGGATCGGGGAGACCCAGTACTTC. The genes are TRBV20-1 and TRBJ2-5; the match to TRBD2 covers 7 bases. The length of the CDR3 is 14 residues. With V trimmed by 1 base and J by 5 bases, 7 bases remained unmatched. The germline CDR1 and CDR2 sequences are DFQATT and SNEGSKA (reference sequence).

The genes are TRBV29-1 and TRBJ2-4; D is perhaps TRBD1 (7 bases). CDR3 length: 15 amino acids. Germline V gene data show CDR1 as SQVTM and CDR2 as ANQGSEA. V gave up 3 bases and J gave up 9 bases, with 21 bases separating them. For the CDR3, the DNA is TGCAGCGTTGATGGGGGGACAGAAGGTTGGAGCATTCAGTACTTC. Encoded protein: CSVDGGTEGWSIQYF.

At least ten counts were recorded for this clonotype. The chain couples TRBV29-1 to TRBJ2-7, with D possibly TRBD1 on 5 matching bases. The CDR3 has 10 residues. Trimming removed 4 bases at V and 5 bases at J, with 6 bases between. The germline CDR1 and CDR2 sequences are SQVTM and ANQGSEA. CDR3 amino acids: CSVVGDEQYF. The CDR3 region has the DNA TGCAGCGTTGTAGGGGACGAGCAGTACTTC.

The gene calls are TRBV12-3 or TRBV12-4 and TRBJ2-2; the match to TRBD1 covers 8 bases. V was pared by 8 bases and J by 5 bases, with 7 bases of the junction left unmatched. The CDR3 length is 14 residues. This CDR3 is CASWGTGGTGELFF. The DNA for the CDR3 is TGTGCCAGCTGGGGGACAGGAGGGACCGGGGAGCTGTTTTTT.

This clonotype was detected ten times or more. This sequence joins TRBV4-1 and TRBJ2-3; the D call may be TRBD1 or TRBD2 (5 bases each). The CDR3 is made up of 16 amino acids. Trimming stripped 3 bases from V and 5 bases from J, with 18 bases between. The germline V gene has CDR1 MGHRA and CDR2 YSYEKL. The CDR3: CASSHDRDRLRDTQYF. The CDR3 nucleotides are TGCGCCAGCAGCCACGACCGGGACCGACTCCGAGATACGCAGTATTTT.

In this sample, this clonotype turned up a few times. The chain carries TRBV7-6 and TRBJ2-2; D remains unclear. CDR1 SGHVS and CDR2 FNYEAQ come from the germline V gene. The CDR3 spans 17 residues. Trimming left V 1 base short and J 0 bases short, with 12 bases between. Here the CDR3 DNA reads TGTGCCAGCAGCTTAGGCGGCGGAGCTGCGAACACCGGGGAGCTGTTTTTT. Translating gives CASSLGGGAANTGELFF.

The chain recombines TRBV5-5 with TRBJ2-2; D gene unclear. V dropped 0 bases and J dropped 0 bases, with 9 bases sitting between them. In germline, CDR1 is SGHKS, CDR2 YYEKEE (reference sequence). The CDR3 extends over 16 amino acids. The CDR3 DNA sequence: TGTGCCAGCAGCTTGGTTCTGGGGTCGAACACCGGGGAGCTGTTTTTT. Protein sequence: CASSLVLGSNTGELFF.

Many counts were recorded for this clonotype. The chain employs TRBV19 and TRBJ2-6; D is ambiguous. Germline V CDR1 and CDR2: LNHDA, SQIVND (reference sequence). The V and J ends lost 6 bases and 4 bases respectively, with 13 bases between them. There are 15 residues in the CDR3. The CDR3 loop reads CASSLLSLGANVLTF. CDR3 DNA: TGTGCCAGTAGCCTACTAAGTCTGGGGGCCAACGTCCTGACTTTC.